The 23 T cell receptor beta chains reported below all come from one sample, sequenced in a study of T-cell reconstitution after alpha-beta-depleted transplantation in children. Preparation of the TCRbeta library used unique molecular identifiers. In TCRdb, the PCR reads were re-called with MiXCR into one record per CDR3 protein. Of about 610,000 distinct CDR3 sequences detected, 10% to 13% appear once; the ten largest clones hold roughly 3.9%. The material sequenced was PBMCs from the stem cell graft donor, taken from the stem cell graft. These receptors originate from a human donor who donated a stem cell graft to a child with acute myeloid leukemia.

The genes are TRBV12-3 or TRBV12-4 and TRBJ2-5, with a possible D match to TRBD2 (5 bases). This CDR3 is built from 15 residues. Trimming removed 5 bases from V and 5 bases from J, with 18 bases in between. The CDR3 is CASSPDGLPGETQYF. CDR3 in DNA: TGTGCCAGCAGTCCCGACGGCCTACCGGGGGAGACCCAGTACTTC.

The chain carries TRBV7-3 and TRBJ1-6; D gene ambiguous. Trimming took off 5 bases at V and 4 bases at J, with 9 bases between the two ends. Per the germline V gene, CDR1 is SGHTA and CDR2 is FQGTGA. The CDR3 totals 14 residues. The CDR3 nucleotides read TGTGCCAGCAGCCCTACCCCATATAATTCACCCCTCCACTTT. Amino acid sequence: CASSPTPYNSPLHF.

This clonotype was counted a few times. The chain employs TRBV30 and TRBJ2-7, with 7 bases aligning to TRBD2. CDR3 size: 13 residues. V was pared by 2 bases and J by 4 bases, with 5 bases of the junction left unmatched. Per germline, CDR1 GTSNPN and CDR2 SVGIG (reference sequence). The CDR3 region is CAWSRGDLYEQYF. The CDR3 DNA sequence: TGTGCCTGGAGTCGGGGGGACCTATACGAGCAGTACTTC.

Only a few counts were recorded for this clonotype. The CDR3 sequence: CASSQGLAFHEQYF. The CDR3 DNA is TGTGCCAGCAGCCAAGGACTAGCGTTCCACGAGCAGTACTTC. The J gene is TRBJ2-7, the V gene TRBV14, with 8 positions matching TRBD2. The V gene end was trimmed by 1 base and the J gene end by 5 bases; junction bases not matched to a gene: 4. Germline V lookup: CDR1 SGHDN, CDR2 FVKESK. The CDR3 is made up of 14 amino acids.

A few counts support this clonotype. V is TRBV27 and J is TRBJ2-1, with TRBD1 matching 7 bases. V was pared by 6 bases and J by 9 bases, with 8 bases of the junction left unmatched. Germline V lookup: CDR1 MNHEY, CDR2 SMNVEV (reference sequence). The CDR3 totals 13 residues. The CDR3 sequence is CASRMSGGGEQFF. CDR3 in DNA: TGTGCCAGCAGAATGTCAGGGGGTGGTGAGCAGTTCTTC.

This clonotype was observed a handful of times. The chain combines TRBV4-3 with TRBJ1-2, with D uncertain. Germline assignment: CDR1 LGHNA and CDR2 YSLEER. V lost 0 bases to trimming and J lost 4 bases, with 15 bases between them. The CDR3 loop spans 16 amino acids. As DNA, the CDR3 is TGCGCCAGCAGCCAAGAGCCTCAGTCGGGGATCTATGGCTACACCTTC. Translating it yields CASSQEPQSGIYGYTF.

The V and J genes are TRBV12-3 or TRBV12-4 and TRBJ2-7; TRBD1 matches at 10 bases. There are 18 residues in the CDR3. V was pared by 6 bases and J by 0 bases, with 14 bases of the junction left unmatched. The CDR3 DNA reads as TGTGCCAGCAGGCTGGCGGGGACAGGGGTCTCCAGCTCCTACGAGCAGTACTTC. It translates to CASRLAGTGVSSSYEQYF.

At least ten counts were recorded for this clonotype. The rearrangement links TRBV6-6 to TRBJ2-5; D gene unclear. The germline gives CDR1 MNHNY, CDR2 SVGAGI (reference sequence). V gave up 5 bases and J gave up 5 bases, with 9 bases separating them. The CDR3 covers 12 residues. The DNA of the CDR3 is TGTGCCAGCAGTGCCGTTTCGGAGACCCAGTACTTC. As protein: CASSAVSETQYF.

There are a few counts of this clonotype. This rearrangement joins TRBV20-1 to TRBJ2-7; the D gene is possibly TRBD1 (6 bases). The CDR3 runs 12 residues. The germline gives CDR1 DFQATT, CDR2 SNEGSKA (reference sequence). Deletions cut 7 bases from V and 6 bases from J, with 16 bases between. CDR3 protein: CSVRQGFSEQYF. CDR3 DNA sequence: TGCAGTGTTCGGCAGGGGTTTTCCGAGCAGTACTTC.

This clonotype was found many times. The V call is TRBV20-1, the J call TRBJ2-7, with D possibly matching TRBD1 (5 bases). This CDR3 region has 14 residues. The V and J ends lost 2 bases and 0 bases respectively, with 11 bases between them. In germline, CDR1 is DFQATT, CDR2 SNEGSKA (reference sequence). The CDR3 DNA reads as TGCAGTGCTAGAAAGGGGCTTAGCTCCTACGAGCAGTACTTC. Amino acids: CSARKGLSSYEQYF.

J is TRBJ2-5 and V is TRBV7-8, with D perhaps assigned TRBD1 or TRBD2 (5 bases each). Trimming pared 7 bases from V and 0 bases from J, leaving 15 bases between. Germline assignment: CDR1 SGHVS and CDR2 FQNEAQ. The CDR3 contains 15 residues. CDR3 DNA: TGTGCCAGCACCAATCCTGAGGGGTACCAAGAGACCCAGTACTTC. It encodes CASTNPEGYQETQYF.

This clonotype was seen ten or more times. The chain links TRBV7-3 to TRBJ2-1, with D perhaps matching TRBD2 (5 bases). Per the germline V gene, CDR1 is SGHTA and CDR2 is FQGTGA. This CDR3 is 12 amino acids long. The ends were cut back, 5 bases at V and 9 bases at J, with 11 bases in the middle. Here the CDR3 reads CASSLAEGEQFF. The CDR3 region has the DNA TGTGCCAGCAGCCTAGCAGAGGGTGAGCAGTTCTTC. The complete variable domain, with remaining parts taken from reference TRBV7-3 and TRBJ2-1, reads GAGVSQTPSNKVTEKGKYVELRCDPISGHTALYWYRQSLGQGPEFLIYFQGTGAADDSGLPNDRFFAVRPEGSVSTLKIQRTERGDSAVYLCASSLAEGEQFFGPGTRLTVL.

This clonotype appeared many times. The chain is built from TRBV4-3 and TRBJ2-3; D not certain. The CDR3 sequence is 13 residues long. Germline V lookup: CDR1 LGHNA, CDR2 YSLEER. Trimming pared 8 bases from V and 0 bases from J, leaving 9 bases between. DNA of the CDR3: TGCGCCAGCGGGCCAGATAGCACAGATACGCAGTATTTT. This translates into CASGPDSTDTQYF.

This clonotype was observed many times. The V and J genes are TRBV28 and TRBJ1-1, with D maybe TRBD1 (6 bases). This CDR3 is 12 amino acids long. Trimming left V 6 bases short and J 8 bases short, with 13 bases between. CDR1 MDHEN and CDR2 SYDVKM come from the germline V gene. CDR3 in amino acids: CASSLGALEAFF. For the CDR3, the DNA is TGTGCCAGCAGCCTGGGGGCTCTAGAAGCTTTCTTT.

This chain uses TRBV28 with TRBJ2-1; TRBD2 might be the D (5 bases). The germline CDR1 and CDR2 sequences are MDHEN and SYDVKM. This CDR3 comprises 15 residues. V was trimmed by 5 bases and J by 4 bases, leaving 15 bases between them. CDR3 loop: CASSEQRNGYNEQFF. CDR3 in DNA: TGTGCCAGCAGTGAACAGCGGAATGGGTACAATGAGCAGTTCTTC.

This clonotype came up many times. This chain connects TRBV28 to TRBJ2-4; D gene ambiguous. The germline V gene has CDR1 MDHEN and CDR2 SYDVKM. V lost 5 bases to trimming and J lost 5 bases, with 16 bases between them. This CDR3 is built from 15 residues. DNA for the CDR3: TGTGCCAGCAGTCCGAGACTCGGCGCCCAAAACATTCAGTACTTC. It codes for CASSPRLGAQNIQYF.

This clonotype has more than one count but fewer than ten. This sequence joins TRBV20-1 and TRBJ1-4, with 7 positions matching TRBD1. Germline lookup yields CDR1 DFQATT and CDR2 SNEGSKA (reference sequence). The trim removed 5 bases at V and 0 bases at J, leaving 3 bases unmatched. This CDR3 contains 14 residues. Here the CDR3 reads CSALGTATNEKLFF. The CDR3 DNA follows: TGCAGTGCTTTAGGGACAGCAACTAATGAAAAACTGTTTTTT.

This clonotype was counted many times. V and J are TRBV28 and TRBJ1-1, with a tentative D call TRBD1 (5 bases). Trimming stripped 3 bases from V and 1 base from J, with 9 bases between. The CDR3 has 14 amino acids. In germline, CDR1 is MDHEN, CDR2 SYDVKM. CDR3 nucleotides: TGTGCCAGCAGTTTGTCCGACAGGAACACTGAAGCTTTCTTT. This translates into CASSLSDRNTEAFF. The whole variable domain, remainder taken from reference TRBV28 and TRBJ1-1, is DVKVTQSSRYLVKRTGEKVFLECVQDMDHENMFWYRQDPGLGLRLIYFSYDVKMKEKGDIPEGYSVSREKKERFSLILESASTNQTSMYLCASSLSDRNTEAFFGQGTRLTVV.

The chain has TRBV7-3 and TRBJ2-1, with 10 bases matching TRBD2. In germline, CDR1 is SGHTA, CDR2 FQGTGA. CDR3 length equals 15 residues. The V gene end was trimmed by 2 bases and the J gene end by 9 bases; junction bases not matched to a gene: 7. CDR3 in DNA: TGTGCCAGCAGCTTATGGGCTAGCGGGAGCGGTGAGCAGTTCTTC. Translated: CASSLWASGSGEQFF.

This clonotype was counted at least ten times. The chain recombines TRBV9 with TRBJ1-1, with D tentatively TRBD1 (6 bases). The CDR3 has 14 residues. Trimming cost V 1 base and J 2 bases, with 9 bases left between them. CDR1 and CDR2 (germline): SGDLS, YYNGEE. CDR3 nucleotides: TGTGCCAGCAGCGTAACGGGGGCTAACACTGAAGCTTTCTTT. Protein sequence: CASSVTGANTEAFF.

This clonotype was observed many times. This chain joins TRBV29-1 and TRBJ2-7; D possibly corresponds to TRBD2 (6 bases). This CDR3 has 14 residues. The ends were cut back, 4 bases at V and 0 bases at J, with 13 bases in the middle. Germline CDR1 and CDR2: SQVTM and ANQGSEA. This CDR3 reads CSVVSSASSYEQYF. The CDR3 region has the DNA TGCAGCGTTGTGTCTAGCGCGAGCTCCTACGAGCAGTACTTC.

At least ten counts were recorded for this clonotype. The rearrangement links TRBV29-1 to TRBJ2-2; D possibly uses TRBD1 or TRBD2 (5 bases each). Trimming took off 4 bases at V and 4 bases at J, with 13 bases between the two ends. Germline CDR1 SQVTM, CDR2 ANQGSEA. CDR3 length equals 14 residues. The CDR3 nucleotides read TGCAGCGTTGGGCAGGTGGGGACCACCGGGGAGCTGTTTTTT. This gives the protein CSVGQVGTTGELFF.

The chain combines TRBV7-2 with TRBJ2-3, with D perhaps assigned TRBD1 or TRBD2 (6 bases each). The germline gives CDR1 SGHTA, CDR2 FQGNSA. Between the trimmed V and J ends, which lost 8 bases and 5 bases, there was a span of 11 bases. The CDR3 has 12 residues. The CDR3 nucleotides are TGTGCCAGCGGAGGGGGGTTAGATACGCAGTATTTT. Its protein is CASGGGLDTQYF.